The next 24 T cell receptor beta chains were all read from a single sample in a study of CD8 T cells in Susac syndrome. Roughly 0.45 to 1 ug RNA was reverse transcribed with random hexamers. TCRdb recomputed calls from the immunoSEQ multiplex PCR reads with MiXCR, one row per CDR3 protein. The table has 100,000 to 150,000 distinct CDR3 sequences, roughly 93% seen once. The specimen was CD8+ T cells from PBMCs. The receptors originated from a human donor with multiple sclerosis.

V and J are TRBV6-2 or TRBV6-3 and TRBJ2-5, with 7 bases matching TRBD2. Trimming removed 6 bases from V and 2 bases from J; junction bases left unmatched: 6. This CDR3 is built from 14 residues. Germline loops: CDR1 MNHEY, CDR2 SVGEGT. CDR3 amino acids: CASSNAGEQETQYF. DNA of the CDR3: TGTGCCAGCAGCAATGCGGGGGAGCAAGAGACCCAGTACTTC.

V usage is TRBV24-1 and J usage is TRBJ2-5; D uncertain. CDR1 is KGHDR, CDR2 SFDVKD, per germline. The CDR3 covers 15 residues. Trimming removed 1 base at V and 0 bases at J, with 8 bases between. The CDR3 loop is CATSDFRGYQETQYF. Here the CDR3 DNA reads TGTGCCACCAGTGATTTTCGTGGGTACCAAGAGACCCAGTACTTC.

The chain couples TRBV13 to TRBJ1-5; D remains ambiguous. The CDR3 runs 14 residues. Germline CDR1 PRHDT, CDR2 FYEKMQ (reference sequence). The V end was cut by 5 bases, the J end by 0 bases, with 8 bases between. CDR3 sequence: CASSIRGSNQPQHF. The CDR3 DNA is TGTGCCAGCAGCATCCGGGGTAGCAATCAGCCCCAGCATTTT.

A single count supports this clonotype. This chain connects TRBV7-8 to TRBJ2-1, with D possibly being TRBD2 (5 bases). CDR1 SGHVS and CDR2 FQNEAQ come from the germline V gene. Trimming shortened V by 0 bases and J by 7 bases, and 10 bases separated the two germline ends. The CDR3 totals 14 residues. The CDR3 DNA reads TGTGCCAGCAGCTTAGCGGGCCCGGGAAATGAGCAGTTCTTC. This translates into CASSLAGPGNEQFF.

This clonotype showed up just once. This chain joins TRBV6-2 or TRBV6-3 and TRBJ2-7, with unresolved D. The germline V and J ends were trimmed by 6 bases and 2 bases, with 17 bases remaining between them. Per germline, CDR1 MNHEY and CDR2 SVGEGT. The CDR3 has 15 residues. DNA for the CDR3: TGTGCCAGCAGCGAGACCCCCCCCTCAACCTACGAGCAGTACTTC. Translation: CASSETPPSTYEQYF.

The chain couples TRBV9 to TRBJ2-3, with TRBD1 matching 8 bases. Germline V gene sequence: CDR1 SGDLS, CDR2 YYNGEE. V shed 0 bases and J 6 bases; nucleotides not matched to a gene: 9. The CDR3 is 16 amino acids. The CDR3 is CASSVASGGASDTQYF. DNA for the CDR3: TGTGCCAGCAGCGTAGCGTCAGGGGGCGCTTCGGATACGCAGTATTTT.

This chain uses TRBV20-1 with TRBJ2-7, with 12 bases fitting TRBD2. This CDR3 spans 17 amino acids. Germline V CDR1 and CDR2: DFQATT, SNEGSKA (reference sequence). Trimming removed 3 bases from V and 0 bases from J; junction bases left unmatched: 9. DNA of the CDR3: TGCAGTGCTAGGGAGACTAGCGGGGGAACCGGCTCCTACGAGCAGTACTTC. Translation gives CSARETSGGTGSYEQYF.

This chain links TRBV5-1 with TRBJ1-1; maybe TRBD1 (5 bases). Germline CDR1 and CDR2: SGHRS and YFSETQ. CDR3 length: 14 residues. V lost 3 bases, J lost 1 base, and 10 bases lay in between. The chain's CDR3 is CASSWDGPNTEAFF. CDR3 nucleotide sequence: TGCGCCAGCAGCTGGGACGGACCGAACACTGAAGCTTTCTTT. The complete variable domain, with remaining parts taken from reference TRBV5-1 and TRBJ1-1, reads KAGVTQTPRYLIKTRGQQVTLSCSPISGHRSVSWYQQTPGQGLQFLFEYFSETQRNKGNFPGRFSGRQFSNSRSEMNVSTLELGDSALYLCASSWDGPNTEAFFGQGTRLTVV.

The rearrangement links TRBV19 to TRBJ1-1, with no clear D. The germline V and J ends were trimmed by 0 bases and 2 bases, with 7 bases remaining between them. Per the germline V gene, CDR1 is LNHDA and CDR2 is SQIVND (reference sequence). The CDR3 loop spans 14 amino acids. The CDR3 sequence is CASSIDPINTEAFF. The CDR3 DNA follows: TGTGCCAGTAGTATAGACCCAATAAACACTGAAGCTTTCTTT. The full variable domain, with the rest looked up from reference TRBV19 and TRBJ1-1, is DGGITQSPKYLFRKEGQNVTLSCEQNLNHDAMYWYRQDPGQGLRLIYYSQIVNDFQKGDIAEGYSVSREKKESFPLTVTSAQKNPTAFYLCASSIDPINTEAFFGQGTRLTVV.

Regarding this clonotype: Its ends do not fully match the called genes, so a read error is possible. The J gene is TRBJ1-1, the V gene TRBV7-9; D is ambiguous. CDR3 length: 11 residues. The germline gives CDR1 SEHNR, CDR2 FQNEAQ (reference sequence). CDR3 loop: CASSLARGAFF. CDR3 coding DNA: TGTGCCAGCAGTTTAGCGCGGGGAGCTTTCTTT.

This clonotype was seen a single time. The rearrangement links TRBV19 to TRBJ2-7; no clear D. In germline, CDR1 is LNHDA, CDR2 SQIVND (reference sequence). The germline V and J ends were trimmed by 4 bases and 5 bases, with 15 bases remaining between them. The CDR3 is made up of 14 amino acids. The CDR3 DNA is TGTGCCAGTAGTAAGTCGCCTGGAGAGAACGAGCAGTACGTC. Translation gives CASSKSPGENEQYV.

V and J are TRBV19 and TRBJ2-5; D perhaps matches TRBD2 (6 bases). Germline CDR1 is LNHDA and CDR2 is SQIVND (reference sequence). V lost 3 bases and J 4 bases, leaving 9 bases between the germline ends. The length of the CDR3 is 13 residues. The CDR3: CASSIPEGETQYF. Written as DNA, the CDR3 is TGTGCCAGTAGTATTCCGGAGGGAGAGACCCAGTACTTC.

There are a few counts of this clonotype. The V and J genes are TRBV29-1 and TRBJ2-7; D is possibly TRBD2 (6 bases). V was trimmed by 6 bases and J by 0 bases, leaving 12 bases between them. The CDR3 is 13 residues long. Germline V gene lookup returns CDR1 SQVTM and CDR2 ANQGSEA. CDR3 in amino acids: CSVPGDRSYEQYF. For the CDR3, the DNA is TGCAGCGTCCCGGGGGACCGCTCCTACGAGCAGTACTTC.

V and J are TRBV3-1 and TRBJ1-2; no firm D call. V dropped 1 base and J dropped 4 bases, with 7 bases sitting between them. CDR1 LGHDT and CDR2 YNNKEL come from the germline V gene (reference sequence). The CDR3 runs to 13 residues. The CDR3 DNA sequence: TGTGCCAGCAGCCAAGTCCTCCCCTATGGCTACACCTTC. Translating gives CASSQVLPYGYTF.

The V gene is TRBV29-1, the J gene TRBJ2-7; D is unclear. Trimming stripped 6 bases from V and 9 bases from J, with 15 bases between. Per germline, CDR1 SQVTM and CDR2 ANQGSEA. The CDR3 is 11 amino acids. The CDR3 here is CSVMDGSVQYV. The CDR3 DNA reads as TGCAGCGTGATGGACGGATCCGTGCAGTACGTC.

This clonotype was detected only a few times. The V gene is TRBV6-5, the J gene TRBJ1-1, with no clear D. The CDR3 runs 12 residues. The V gene lost 0 bases and the J gene lost 8 bases, with 7 bases spanning the gap. Germline V gene lookup returns CDR1 MNHEY and CDR2 SVGAGI. The CDR3 coding sequence is TGTGCCAGCAGTTACTCGTCGACCGAAGCTTTCTTT. This encodes CASSYSSTEAFF.

The chain has TRBV20-1 and TRBJ1-6, with TRBD1 matching 9 bases. Germline CDR1 reads DFQATT; CDR2 reads SNEGSKA (reference sequence). The CDR3 length is 13 residues. J was trimmed by 7 bases and V by 6 bases; bases with no gene match: 4. CDR3 bases: TGCAGTGCCAGGGACAGGGTAAATTCACCCCTCCACTTT. This encodes CSARDRVNSPLHF.

CDR3 bases: TGTGCCAGCAGCCCCTGGGACGGGAGCACAGATACGCAGTATTTT. Its protein product is CASSPWDGSTDTQYF. The J gene is TRBJ2-3, the V gene TRBV14; D is possibly TRBD1 or TRBD2 (5 bases each). This CDR3 spans 15 amino acids. The germline V gene encodes CDR1 SGHDN and CDR2 FVKESK. V was clipped by 4 bases and J by 0 bases, with 11 bases between them.

The chain combines TRBV6-4 with TRBJ2-3; TRBD2 matches at 10 bases. Germline-derived CDR1 and CDR2 are MRHNA and SNTAGT. This CDR3 is built from 16 residues. J was trimmed by 0 bases and V by 3 bases; bases with no gene match: 3. The CDR3 DNA sequence: TGTGCCAGCAGTGAAACTAGCGGGGAAAGCACAGATACGCAGTATTTT. It is translated as CASSETSGESTDTQYF.

The chain uses TRBV9 and TRBJ2-4, with 11 bases matching TRBD1. Germline CDR1 and CDR2: SGDLS and YYNGEE. The CDR3 sequence is 16 residues long. The V and J ends lost 4 bases and 6 bases, in that order; junction bases with no gene match: 9. The DNA for the CDR3 is TGTGCCAGCAGCCCAGAAGGACAGGGGGCAAGAAACATTCAGTACTTC. Protein sequence: CASSPEGQGARNIQYF.

For the CDR3, the DNA is TGCAGCGTCCACGGCCTGAGAATGGGCTATGGCTACACCTTC. As protein: CSVHGLRMGYGYTF. This chain links TRBV29-1 with TRBJ1-2; no clear D. Germline assignment: CDR1 SQVTM and CDR2 ANQGSEA. The CDR3 is made up of 14 amino acids. Trimming cost V 6 bases and J 4 bases, with 18 bases left between them. Filled out from reference TRBV29-1 and TRBJ1-2, the complete variable domain reads SAVISQKPSRDICQRGTSLTIQCQVDSQVTMMFWYRQQPGQSLTLIATANQGSEATYESGFVIDKFPISRPNLTFSTLTVSNMSPEDSSIYLCSVHGLRMGYGYTFGSGTRLTVV.

This rearrangement joins TRBV10-3 to TRBJ2-7; D perhaps matches TRBD1 (5 bases). The V end was cut by 6 bases, the J end by 0 bases, with 12 bases between. CDR1 ENHRY and CDR2 SYGVKD come from the germline V gene. The CDR3 consists of 14 residues. CDR3 nucleotides: TGTGCCATCAGAATACAGGAAACCTCCTACGAGCAGTACTTC. Protein product: CAIRIQETSYEQYF.

The rearrangement links TRBV9 to TRBJ1-2, with D unresolved. This CDR3 region has 12 residues. Germline V gene sequence: CDR1 SGDLS, CDR2 YYNGEE. Trimming pared 0 bases from V and 4 bases from J, leaving 4 bases between. The CDR3 DNA reads as TGTGCCAGCAGCGTAGCGGGCTATGGCTACACCTTC. Translated, it gives CASSVAGYGYTF.

This clonotype was seen a single time. The V and J genes are TRBV11-2 and TRBJ2-7; no reliable D call. This CDR3 has 12 amino acids. Trimming cost V 5 bases and J 5 bases, with 10 bases left between them. Germline CDR1 is SGHAT and CDR2 is FQNNGV. The CDR3 DNA is TGTGCCAGCAGCCATAAAATCCACGAGCAGTACGTC. This sequence encodes CASSHKIHEQYV.